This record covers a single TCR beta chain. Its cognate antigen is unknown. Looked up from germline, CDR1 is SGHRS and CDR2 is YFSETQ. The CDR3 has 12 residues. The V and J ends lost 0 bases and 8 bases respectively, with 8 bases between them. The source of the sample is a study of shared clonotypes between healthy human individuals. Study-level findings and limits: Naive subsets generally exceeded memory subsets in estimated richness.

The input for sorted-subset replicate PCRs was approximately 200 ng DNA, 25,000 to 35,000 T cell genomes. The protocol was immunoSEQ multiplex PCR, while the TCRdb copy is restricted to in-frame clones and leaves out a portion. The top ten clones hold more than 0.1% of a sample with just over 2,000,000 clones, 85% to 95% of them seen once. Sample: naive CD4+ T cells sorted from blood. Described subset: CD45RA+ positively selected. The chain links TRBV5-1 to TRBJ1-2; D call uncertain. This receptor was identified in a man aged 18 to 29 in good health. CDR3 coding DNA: TGCGCCAGCAGCTTGGAACGGGTCGGCTACACCTTC. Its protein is CASSLERVGYTF.